The 6 T cell receptor beta chains presented below share a single source sample, sequenced in a study of T cells in Graves' hyperthyroidism and ophthalmopathy. RNA transcripts gave rise to amplified TCR beta CDR3 regions. Carried out on the TCR CDR3, a first-round RT-PCR used the HTBI primer set. MiXCR, run by TCRdb on the multiplex PCR reads, gives a single entry per CDR3 protein. Here the sample spans more than 95,000 distinct CDR3 sequences, roughly 47% being singletons. The sequenced material came from blood. Receptors were obtained from a man aged 40-50 years with Graves' hyperthyroidism.

This clonotype has a count of ten or more. This chain connects TRBV13 to TRBJ1-2; 7 bases agree with TRBD1. Looked up from germline, CDR1 is PRHDT and CDR2 is FYEKMQ (reference sequence). The CDR3 length is 14 residues. The V segment lost 5 bases and the J segment 4 bases; nucleotides outside the gene matches: 7. Written as DNA, the CDR3 is TGTGCCAGCAGCCACACACAGGGGACCTATGGCTACACCTTC. It specifies CASSHTQGTYGYTF.

The chain combines TRBV4-3 with TRBJ2-1; possible D gene TRBD1, 6 bases. CDR1 LGHNA and CDR2 YSLEER come from the germline V gene. The V and J ends lost 4 bases and 5 bases respectively, with 15 bases between them. The CDR3 totals 15 residues. The CDR3 loop is CASSPWRGQHNEQFF. The CDR3 DNA reads TGCGCCAGCAGCCCCTGGCGTGGACAGCACAATGAGCAGTTCTTC.

The chain joins TRBV5-1 to TRBJ2-7; TRBD2 agrees at 8 bases. Germline CDR1 reads SGHRS; CDR2 reads YFSETQ. Losses at the gene ends were 4 bases for V and 5 bases for J; bases not matched to a gene: 11. CDR3 length: 15 amino acids. This chain's CDR3 is CASSAASGRGDEQYF. The CDR3 nucleotides are TGCGCCAGCAGCGCTGCTAGCGGGCGGGGGGACGAGCAGTACTTC.

This clonotype was picked up many times. The V and J genes are TRBV12-3 or TRBV12-4 and TRBJ2-1; 9 bases fit TRBD2. The CDR3 contains 15 residues. The V and J ends lost 6 bases and 8 bases, in that order; junction bases with no gene match: 11. The CDR3: CASRTTSGDLDEQFF. The CDR3 DNA is TGTGCCAGCAGAACGACTAGCGGAGATTTGGATGAGCAGTTCTTC.

Ten or more counts support this clonotype. Just one base apart from a much larger clone, this may be a read error. The CDR3 coding sequence is TGCAGTGCTATGTCGTGGGAGGCCTACAATGGGCAGTTCTTC. The encoded protein is CSAMSWEAYNGQFF. The chain employs TRBV20-1 and TRBJ2-1, with D tentatively TRBD2 (6 bases). Germline CDR1 reads DFQATT; CDR2 reads SNEGSKA (reference sequence). The CDR3 runs 14 residues.

The J gene is TRBJ2-4, the V gene TRBV12-3 or TRBV12-4; TRBD2 matches at 13 bases. The CDR3 sequence is 20 residues long. The junction had 14 bases not matched to a gene; V was cut back by 6 bases and J by 0 bases. The CDR3 sequence is CASSSPGLAGRFLAKNIQYF. The CDR3 nucleotides are TGTGCCAGCAGCAGCCCGGGACTAGCGGGGCGCTTCCTAGCCAAAAACATTCAGTACTTC.